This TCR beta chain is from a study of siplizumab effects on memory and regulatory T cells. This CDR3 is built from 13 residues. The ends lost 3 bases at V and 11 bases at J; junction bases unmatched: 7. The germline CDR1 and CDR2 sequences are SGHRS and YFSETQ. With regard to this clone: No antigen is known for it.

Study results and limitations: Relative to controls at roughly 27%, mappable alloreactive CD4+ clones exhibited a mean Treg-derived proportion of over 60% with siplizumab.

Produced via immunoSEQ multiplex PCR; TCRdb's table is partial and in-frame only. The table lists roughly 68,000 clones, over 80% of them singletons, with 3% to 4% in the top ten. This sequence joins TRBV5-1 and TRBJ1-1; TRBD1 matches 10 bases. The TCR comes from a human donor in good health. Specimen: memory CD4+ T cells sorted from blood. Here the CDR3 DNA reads TGCGCCAGCAGCTCGACAGGGGGCGCTACGGCTTTCTTT. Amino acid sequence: CASSSTGGATAFF. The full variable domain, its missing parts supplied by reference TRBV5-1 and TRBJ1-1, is KAGVTQTPRYLIKTRGQQVTLSCSPISGHRSVSWYQQTPGQGLQFLFEYFSETQRNKGNFPGRFSGRQFSNSRSEMNVSTLELGDSALYLCASSSTGGATAFFGQGTRLTVV.